This T cell receptor (beta chain) originates from a study of blood T cells in healthy people across ages. This clonotype was found a few times. A second PCR of roughly 6 to 12 cycles used a sample-barcoded 5' primer and a J-beta primer mix. From the 5' RACE reads, TCRdb called clonotypes with MiXCR, one entry per CDR3 protein. This sample has some 890,000 distinct CDR3 sequences, with almost 30% found just once. These sequences were also reported in another study, on T cells of mothers and their children. Turning to that study: Mother-child pairs who were related displayed a slightly higher overlap than unrelated pairs, a difference that was non-significant.

The origin of this receptor is a woman in her thirties or forties in good health. Source material: blood.

The CDR3, as DNA: TGTGCCAGCAGTTTAGGCCAGGGGTACCGCGAGCAGTACTTC. Translated, it gives CASSLGQGYREQYF. The rearrangement uses TRBV27 and TRBJ2-5; TRBD1 might be the D (6 bases). The last part of the DNA fits TRBJ2-7 better; the J call may be wrong. Germline lookup yields CDR1 MNHEY and CDR2 SMNVEV (reference sequence). This CDR3 is built from 14 residues.